Listed here are 10 T cell receptor beta chains from one sample, sequenced in a study of Ad26.COV2.S vaccination and SARS-CoV-2 variants. Treatment described: about 20 received Ad26.COV2.S at low or high dose, single or two shots; a few received placebo; per-sample allocation not given. Day 63 following the first vaccine or placebo injection was when the samples were taken. Clones were read by immunoSEQ multiplex PCR, and TCRdb kept only the in-frame ones, dropping some. This sample has hundreds of thousands of clones, with roughly 84% found just once. Material: peripheral blood, obtained in a trial of Ad26.COV2.S vaccine versus placebo. The receptors here all came from a person aged 18-60 years who received the Ad26.COV2.S COVID-19 vaccine or a placebo.

This clone has a handful of counts. The chain carries TRBV5-6 and TRBJ1-2; 7 bases fit TRBD1. The CDR3 has 13 amino acids. The trim removed 0 bases at V and 9 bases at J, leaving 5 bases unmatched. CDR1 and CDR2 from the germline V gene are SGHDT and YYEEEE. As DNA, the CDR3 is TGTGCCAGCAGCTTGGGGGAGGGGGCCCGCTACACCTTC. Protein sequence: CASSLGEGARYTF.

The chain recombines TRBV14 with TRBJ1-1; a possible D gene is TRBD1 (5 bases). Trimming took off 4 bases at V and 4 bases at J, with 13 bases between the two ends. There are 14 residues in the CDR3. The germline V gene has CDR1 SGHDN and CDR2 FVKESK. CDR3 bases: TGTGCCAGCAGCCCCCAGGGAGGTGGCACTGAAGCTTTCTTT. It encodes CASSPQGGGTEAFF.

This clone showed up just once. This chain joins TRBV5-1 and TRBJ2-3; perhaps TRBD2 as D (5 bases). The length of the CDR3 is 13 residues. V lost 5 bases, J lost 2 bases, and 9 bases lay in between. Germline lookup yields CDR1 SGHRS and CDR2 YFSETQ. CDR3 nucleotide sequence: TGCGCCAGCAGTTCCGGGGACACAGATACGCAGTATTTT. As protein: CASSSGDTDTQYF.

This chain joins TRBV11-3 and TRBJ2-1; 8 nucleotides align to TRBD1. V gave up 0 bases and J gave up 4 bases; unmatched junction bases: 5. The CDR3 extends over 16 amino acids. Per germline, CDR1 SGHNT and CDR2 YENEEA. The CDR3 DNA follows: TGTGCCAGCAGCTTAGAACGGCAGGGGGCTTACAATGAGCAGTTCTTC. Translating gives CASSLERQGAYNEQFF.

The CDR3, as DNA: TGTGCCAGCAGACAGGTGTGGGATGAGCAGTTCTTC. This sequence encodes CASRQVWDEQFF. The chain employs TRBV12-3 or TRBV12-4 and TRBJ2-1; D might be TRBD1 (5 bases). Trimming stripped 6 bases from V and 8 bases from J, with 11 bases between. This CDR3 contains 12 residues.

The CDR3 nucleotides read TGTGCCAGCAGCCCTCTACAGGGTTTTCGTAGGGCAGATACGCAGTATTTT. Protein product: CASSPLQGFRRADTQYF. This chain links TRBV9 with TRBJ2-3; TRBD1 is a possible D gene (6 bases). The V gene lost 4 bases and the J gene lost 4 bases, with 22 bases spanning the gap. This CDR3 has 17 amino acids. Germline lookup yields CDR1 SGDLS and CDR2 YYNGEE.

The chain recombines TRBV4-2 with TRBJ2-3; D gene uncertain. Deletions cut 3 bases from V and 1 base from J, with 14 bases between. In germline, CDR1 is LGHNA, CDR2 YNFKEQ. CDR3 length: 16 amino acids. Written as DNA, the CDR3 is TGTGCCAGCAGCCAGATGAGTGGGCAGCGCACAGATACGCAGTATTTT. This translates into CASSQMSGQRTDTQYF.

This chain links TRBV19 with TRBJ2-1; TRBD1 matches at 9 bases. Losses at the gene ends were 10 bases for V and 7 bases for J; bases not matched to a gene: 14. The CDR3 loop spans 15 amino acids. CDR1 is LNHDA, CDR2 SQIVND, per germline (reference sequence). CDR3 residues: CATTSPGQGRNEQFF. The CDR3 DNA sequence: TGTGCCACCACTTCACCGGGACAGGGTCGTAATGAGCAGTTCTTC.

Worth noting for this clone: One end of the junction fails to match germline, which may point to a read error. This chain uses TRBV7-7 with TRBJ2-5; 8 bases agree with TRBD2. CDR1 and CDR2 (germline): SSHAT, FNYEAQ (reference sequence). The CDR3 consists of 15 residues. The CDR3 sequence: CASSLGSGVKETQYF. DNA of the CDR3: TGTGCTAGCAGCTTGGGTAGCGGGGTGAAAGAGACCCAGTACTTC.

The chain couples TRBV6-1 to TRBJ2-7, with D perhaps TRBD1 (6 bases). Deletions cut 1 base from V and 2 bases from J, with 15 bases between. The CDR3 sequence is 16 residues long. The V gene's germline CDR1 is MNHNS and CDR2 SASEGT. The CDR3 DNA reads as TGTGCCAGCAGTGAAGGATACAGGGATGGGGCCTACGAGCAGTACTTC. This encodes CASSEGYRDGAYEQYF.